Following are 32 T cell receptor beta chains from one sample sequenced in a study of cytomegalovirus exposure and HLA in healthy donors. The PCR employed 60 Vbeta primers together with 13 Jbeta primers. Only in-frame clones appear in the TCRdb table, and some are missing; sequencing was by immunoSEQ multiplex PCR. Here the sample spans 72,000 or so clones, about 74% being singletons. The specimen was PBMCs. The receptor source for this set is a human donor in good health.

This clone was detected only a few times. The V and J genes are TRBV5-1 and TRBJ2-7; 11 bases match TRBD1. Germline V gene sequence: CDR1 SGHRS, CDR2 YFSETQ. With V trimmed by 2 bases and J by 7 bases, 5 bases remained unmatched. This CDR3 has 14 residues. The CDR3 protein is CASSFLGQGDEQYF. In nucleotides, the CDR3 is TGCGCCAGCAGCTTTTTGGGACAGGGGGATGAGCAGTACTTC.

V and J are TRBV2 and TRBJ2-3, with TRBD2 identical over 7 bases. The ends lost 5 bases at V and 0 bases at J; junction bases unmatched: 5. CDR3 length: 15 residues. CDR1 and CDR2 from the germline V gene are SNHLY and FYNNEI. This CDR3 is CASSPSGASTDTQYF. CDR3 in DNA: TGTGCCAGCAGTCCTAGCGGAGCTAGCACAGATACGCAGTATTTT.

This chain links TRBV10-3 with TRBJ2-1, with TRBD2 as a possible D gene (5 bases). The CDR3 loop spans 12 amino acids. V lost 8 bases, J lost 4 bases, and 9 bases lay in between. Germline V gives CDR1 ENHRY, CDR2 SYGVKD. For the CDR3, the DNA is TGTGCCATCGGAGCGGATTACAATGAGCAGTTCTTC. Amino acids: CAIGADYNEQFF.

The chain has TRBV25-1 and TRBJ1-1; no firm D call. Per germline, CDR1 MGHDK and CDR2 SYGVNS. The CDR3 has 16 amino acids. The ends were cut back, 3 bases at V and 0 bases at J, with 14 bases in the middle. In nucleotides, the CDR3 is TGTGCCAGCAGTGATCGGCAGACACTGATGAACACTGAAGCTTTCTTT. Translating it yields CASSDRQTLMNTEAFF.

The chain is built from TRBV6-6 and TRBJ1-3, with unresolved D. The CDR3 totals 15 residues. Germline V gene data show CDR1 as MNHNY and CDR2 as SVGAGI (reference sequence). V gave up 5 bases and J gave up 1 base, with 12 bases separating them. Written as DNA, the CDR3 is TGTGCCAGCAGTACTACGACCGCATCTGGAAACACCATATATTTT. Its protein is CASSTTTASGNTIYF.

CDR3 in amino acids: CASRYGTGDTGELFF. In nucleotides, the CDR3 is TGTGCCAGCCGCTACGGGACAGGGGACACCGGGGAGCTGTTTTTT. The chain is built from TRBV27 and TRBJ2-2, with TRBD1 matching 10 bases. CDR1 MNHEY and CDR2 SMNVEV come from the germline V gene (reference sequence). The trim removed 8 bases at V and 3 bases at J, leaving 6 bases unmatched. The CDR3 totals 15 residues.

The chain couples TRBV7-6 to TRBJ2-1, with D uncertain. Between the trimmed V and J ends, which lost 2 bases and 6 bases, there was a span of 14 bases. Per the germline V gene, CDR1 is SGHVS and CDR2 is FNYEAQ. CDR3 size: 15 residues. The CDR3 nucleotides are TGTGCCAGCAGCTTAACCCCAGAGACGGGCAATGAGCAGTTCTTC. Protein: CASSLTPETGNEQFF.

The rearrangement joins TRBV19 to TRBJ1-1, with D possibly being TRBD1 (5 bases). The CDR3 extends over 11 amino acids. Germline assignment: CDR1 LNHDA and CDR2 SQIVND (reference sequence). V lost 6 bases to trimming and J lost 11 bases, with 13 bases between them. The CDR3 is CASRGGAGAFF. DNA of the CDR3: TGTGCCAGTAGGGGGGGAGCTGGCGCTTTCTTT. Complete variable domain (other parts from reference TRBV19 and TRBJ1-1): DGGITQSPKYLFRKEGQNVTLSCEQNLNHDAMYWYRQDPGQGLRLIYYSQIVNDFQKGDIAEGYSVSREKKESFPLTVTSAQKNPTAFYLCASRGGAGAFFGQGTRLTVV.

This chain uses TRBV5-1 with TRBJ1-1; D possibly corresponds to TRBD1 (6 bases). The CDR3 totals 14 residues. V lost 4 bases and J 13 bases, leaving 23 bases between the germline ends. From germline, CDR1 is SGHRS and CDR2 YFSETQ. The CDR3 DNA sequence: TGCGCCAGCAGCCAAACCTCAGGGGACGCAAGGGGTTTCTTT. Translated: CASSQTSGDARGFF.

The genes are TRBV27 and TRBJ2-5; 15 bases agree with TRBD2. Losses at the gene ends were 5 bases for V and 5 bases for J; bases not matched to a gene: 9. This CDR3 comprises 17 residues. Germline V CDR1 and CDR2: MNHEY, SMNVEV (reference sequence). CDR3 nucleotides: TGTGCCAGCAGTCCCGGACTAGCGGGAGGGCCCCAGGAGACCCAGTACTTC. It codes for CASSPGLAGGPQETQYF.

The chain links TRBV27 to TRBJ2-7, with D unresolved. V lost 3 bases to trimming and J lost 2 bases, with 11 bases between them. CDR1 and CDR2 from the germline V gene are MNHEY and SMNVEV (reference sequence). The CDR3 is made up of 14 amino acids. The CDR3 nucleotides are TGTGCCAGCAGTTTGAGGCACCGCGCCTACGAGCAGTACTTC. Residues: CASSLRHRAYEQYF.

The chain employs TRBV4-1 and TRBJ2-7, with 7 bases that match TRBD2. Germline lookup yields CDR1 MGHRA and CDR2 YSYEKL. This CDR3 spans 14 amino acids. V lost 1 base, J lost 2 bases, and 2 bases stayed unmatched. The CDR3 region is CASSQGDYTYEQYF. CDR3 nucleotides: TGCGCCAGCAGCCAAGGGGACTACACCTACGAGCAGTACTTC.

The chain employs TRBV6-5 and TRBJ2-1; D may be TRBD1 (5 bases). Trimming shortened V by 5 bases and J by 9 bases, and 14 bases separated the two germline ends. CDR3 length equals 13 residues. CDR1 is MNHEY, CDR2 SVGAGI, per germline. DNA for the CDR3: TGTGCCAGCAGTCCCCCCCAGGGTGCTGAGCAGTTCTTC. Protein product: CASSPPQGAEQFF.

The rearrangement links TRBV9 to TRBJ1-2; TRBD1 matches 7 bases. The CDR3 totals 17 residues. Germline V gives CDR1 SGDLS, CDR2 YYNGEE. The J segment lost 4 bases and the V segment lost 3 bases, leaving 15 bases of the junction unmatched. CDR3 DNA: TGTGCCAGCAGCGATCCGGGACAGTCCTTGAGAGGCTATGGCTACACCTTC. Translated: CASSDPGQSLRGYGYTF.

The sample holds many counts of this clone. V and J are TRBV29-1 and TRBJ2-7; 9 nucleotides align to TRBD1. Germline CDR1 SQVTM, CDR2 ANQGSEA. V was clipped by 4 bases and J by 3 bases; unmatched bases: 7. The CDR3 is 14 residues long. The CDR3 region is CSVGWDRAVYEQYF. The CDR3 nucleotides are TGCAGCGTTGGTTGGGACAGGGCCGTCTACGAGCAGTACTTC.

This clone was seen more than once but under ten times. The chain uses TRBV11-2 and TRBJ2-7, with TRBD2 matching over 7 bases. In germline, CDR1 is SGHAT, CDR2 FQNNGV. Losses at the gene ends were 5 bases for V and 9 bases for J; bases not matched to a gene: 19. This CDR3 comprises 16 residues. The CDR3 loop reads CASSALKRDPPHRQYF. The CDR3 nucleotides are TGTGCCAGCAGCGCTTTAAAGCGGGACCCTCCCCATCGGCAGTACTTC.

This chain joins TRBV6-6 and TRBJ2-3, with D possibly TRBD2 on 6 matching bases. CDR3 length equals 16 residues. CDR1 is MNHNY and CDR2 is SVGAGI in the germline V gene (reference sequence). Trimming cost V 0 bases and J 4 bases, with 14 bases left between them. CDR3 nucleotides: TGTGCCAGCAGTTACTCGAGGCAGGGAGGCGCAGATACGCAGTATTTT. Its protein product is CASSYSRQGGADTQYF.

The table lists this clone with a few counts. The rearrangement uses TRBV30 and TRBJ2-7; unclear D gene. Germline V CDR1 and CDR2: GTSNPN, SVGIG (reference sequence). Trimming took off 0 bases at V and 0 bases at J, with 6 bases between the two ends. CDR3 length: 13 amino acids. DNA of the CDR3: TGTGCCTGGAGTGTGGGCCTCTCCTACGAGCAGTACTTC. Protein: CAWSVGLSYEQYF.

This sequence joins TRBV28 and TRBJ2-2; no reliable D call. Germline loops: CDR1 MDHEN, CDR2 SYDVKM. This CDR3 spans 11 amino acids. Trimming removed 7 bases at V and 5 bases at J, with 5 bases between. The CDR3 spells CASTLTGELFF. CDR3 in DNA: TGTGCCAGCACCCTTACCGGGGAGCTGTTTTTT.

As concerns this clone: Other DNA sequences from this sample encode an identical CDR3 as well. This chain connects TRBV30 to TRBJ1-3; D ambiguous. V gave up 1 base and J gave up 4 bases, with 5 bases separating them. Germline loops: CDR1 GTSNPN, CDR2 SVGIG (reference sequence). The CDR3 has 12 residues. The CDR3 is CAWSGQGNTIYF. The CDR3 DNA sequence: TGTGCCTGGAGTGGGCAGGGAAACACCATATATTTT.

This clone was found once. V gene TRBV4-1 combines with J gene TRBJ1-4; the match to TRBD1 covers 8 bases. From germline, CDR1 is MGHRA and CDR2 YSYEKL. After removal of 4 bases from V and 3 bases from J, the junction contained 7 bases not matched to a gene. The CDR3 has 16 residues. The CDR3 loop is CASSLAPTGANEKLFF. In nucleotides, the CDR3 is TGCGCCAGCAGCCTCGCCCCGACAGGGGCTAATGAAAAACTGTTTTTT.

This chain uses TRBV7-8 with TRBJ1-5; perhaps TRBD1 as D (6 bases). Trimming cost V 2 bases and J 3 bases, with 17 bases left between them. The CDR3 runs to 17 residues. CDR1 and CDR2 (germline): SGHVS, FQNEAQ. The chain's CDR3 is CASSLTQGGRDNQPQHF. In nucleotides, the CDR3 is TGTGCCAGCAGCTTAACACAGGGAGGGAGGGACAATCAGCCCCAGCATTTT.

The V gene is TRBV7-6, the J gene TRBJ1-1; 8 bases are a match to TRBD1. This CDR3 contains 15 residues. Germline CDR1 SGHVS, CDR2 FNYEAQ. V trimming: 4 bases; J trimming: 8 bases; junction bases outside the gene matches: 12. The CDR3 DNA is TGTGCCAGCAGCTCGGATCAGACAGGGGTTACCGAAGCTTTCTTT. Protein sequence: CASSSDQTGVTEAFF.

The CDR3 coding sequence is TGTGCCAGCAGCTCCCCTTCCATCATAGGGGCAGGAGACACAGATACGCAGTATTTT. Translating it yields CASSSPSIIGAGDTDTQYF. The rearrangement joins TRBV13 to TRBJ2-3; D might be TRBD1 (5 bases). Trimming took 4 bases from V and 2 from J, leaving 25 bases between them. CDR3 length equals 19 residues. CDR1 is PRHDT, CDR2 FYEKMQ, per germline (reference sequence).

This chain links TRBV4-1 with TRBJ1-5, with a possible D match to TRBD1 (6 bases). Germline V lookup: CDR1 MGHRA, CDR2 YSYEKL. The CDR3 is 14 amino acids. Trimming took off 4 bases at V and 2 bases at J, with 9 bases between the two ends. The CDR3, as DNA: TGCGCCAGCAGCCGGCAGGGGCGCAATCAGCCCCAGCATTTT. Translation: CASSRQGRNQPQHF.

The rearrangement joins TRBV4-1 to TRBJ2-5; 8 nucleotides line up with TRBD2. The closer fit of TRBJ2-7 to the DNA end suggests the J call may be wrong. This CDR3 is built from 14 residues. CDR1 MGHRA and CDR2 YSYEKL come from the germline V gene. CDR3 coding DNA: TGCGCCAGCAGCCAAGCAGCGGGAGTCTACGAGCAGTACTTC. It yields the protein CASSQAAGVYEQYF.

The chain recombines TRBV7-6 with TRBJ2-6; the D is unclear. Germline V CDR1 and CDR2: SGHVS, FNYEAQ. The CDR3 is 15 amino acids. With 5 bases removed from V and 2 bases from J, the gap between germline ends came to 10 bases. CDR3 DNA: TGTGCCAGCAGCCCGGGTCGGGCTGGGGCCAACGTCCTGACTTTC. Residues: CASSPGRAGANVLTF. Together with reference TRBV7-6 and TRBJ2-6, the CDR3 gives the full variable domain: GAGVSQSPRYKVTKRGQDVALRCDPISGHVSLYWYRQALGQGPEFLTYFNYEAQQDKSGLPNDRFSAERPEGSISTLTIQRTEQRDSAMYRCASSPGRAGANVLTFGAGSRLTVL.

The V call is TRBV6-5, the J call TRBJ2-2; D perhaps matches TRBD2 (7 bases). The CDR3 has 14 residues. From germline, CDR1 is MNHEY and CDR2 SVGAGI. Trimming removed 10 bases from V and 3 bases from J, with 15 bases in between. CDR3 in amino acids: CATGRGADTGELFF. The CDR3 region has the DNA TGTGCCACCGGCCGGGGGGCGGACACCGGGGAGCTGTTTTTT.

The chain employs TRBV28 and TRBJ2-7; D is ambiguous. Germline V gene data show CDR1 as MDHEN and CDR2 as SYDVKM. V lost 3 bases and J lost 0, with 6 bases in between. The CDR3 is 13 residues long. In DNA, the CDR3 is TGTGCCAGCAGTTTTTCCCTCTCCTACGAGCAGTACTTC. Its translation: CASSFSLSYEQYF.

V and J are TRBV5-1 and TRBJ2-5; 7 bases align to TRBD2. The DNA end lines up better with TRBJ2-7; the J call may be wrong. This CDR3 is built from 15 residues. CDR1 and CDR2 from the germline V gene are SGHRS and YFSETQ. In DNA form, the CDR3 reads TGCGCCAGCAGCTTCTTGGCGGGAGATCCCCACGAGCAGTACTTC. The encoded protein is CASSFLAGDPHEQYF.

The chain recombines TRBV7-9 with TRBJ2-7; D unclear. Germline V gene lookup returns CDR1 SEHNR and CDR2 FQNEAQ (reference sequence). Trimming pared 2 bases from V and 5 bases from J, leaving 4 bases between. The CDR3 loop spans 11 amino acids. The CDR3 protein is CASSLNNEQYF. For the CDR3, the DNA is TGTGCCAGCAGCTTAAACAACGAGCAGTACTTC.

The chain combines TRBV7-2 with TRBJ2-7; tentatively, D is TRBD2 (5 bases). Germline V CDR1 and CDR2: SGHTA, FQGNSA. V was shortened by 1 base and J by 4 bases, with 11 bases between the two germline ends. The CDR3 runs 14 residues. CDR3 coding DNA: TGTGCCAGCAGCTTAGGTCGGGGAGCGTACGAGCAGTACTTC. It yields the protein CASSLGRGAYEQYF.